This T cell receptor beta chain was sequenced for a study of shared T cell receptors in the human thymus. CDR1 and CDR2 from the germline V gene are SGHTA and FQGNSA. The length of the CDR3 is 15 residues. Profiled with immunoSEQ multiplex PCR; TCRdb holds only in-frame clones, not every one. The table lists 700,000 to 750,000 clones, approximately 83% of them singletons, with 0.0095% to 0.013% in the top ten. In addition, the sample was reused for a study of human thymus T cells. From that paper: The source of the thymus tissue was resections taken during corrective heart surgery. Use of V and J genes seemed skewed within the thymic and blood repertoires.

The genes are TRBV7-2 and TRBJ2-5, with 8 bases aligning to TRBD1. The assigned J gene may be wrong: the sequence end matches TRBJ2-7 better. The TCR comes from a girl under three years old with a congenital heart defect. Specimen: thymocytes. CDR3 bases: TGTGCCAGCAGTTCACGGACAGGGTTTGGTGACGAGCAGTACTTC. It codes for CASSSRTGFGDEQYF.